This record looks at one T cell receptor (beta chain) sequence and its context. Its antigen is undetermined. CDR3 length: 16 amino acids. V shed 6 bases, J shed 4 bases, and the junction held 10 bases outside the gene matches. This sample is drawn from a study of CD8 T cells in ankylosing spondylitis. General study points: A TCR beta motif of roughly 8 highly homologous variants seemed to mark ankylosing spondylitis blood. Disease-linked clones were found to be CD8+ and relatively rare in peripheral blood.

TCRdb reprocessed the 5' RACE reads with MiXCR, giving one entry per CDR3 protein. The data hold some 840,000 distinct CDR3 sequences, with about an eighth observed a single time. The TCR comes from a male donor with ankylosing spondylitis. The genes are TRBV5-3 and TRBJ1-2; the match to TRBD1 covers 12 bases. TRBV5-3 is flagged as an ORF with uncertain function. The sequenced sample was blood, either unsorted or a sorted T cell fraction (not recorded which). In DNA form, the CDR3 reads TGTGCCAGAACTTACCGGGACAGGGGGCAGGGCTATGGCTACACCTTC. Residues: CARTYRDRGQGYGYTF.